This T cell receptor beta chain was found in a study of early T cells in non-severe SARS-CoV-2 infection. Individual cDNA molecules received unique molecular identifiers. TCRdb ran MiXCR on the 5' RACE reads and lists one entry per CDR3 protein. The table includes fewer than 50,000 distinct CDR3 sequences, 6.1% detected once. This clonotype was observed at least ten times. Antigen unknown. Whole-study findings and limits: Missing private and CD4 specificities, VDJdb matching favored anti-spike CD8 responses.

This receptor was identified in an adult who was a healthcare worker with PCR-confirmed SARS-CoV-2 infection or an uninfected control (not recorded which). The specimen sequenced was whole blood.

This CDR3 reads CATSRDSRLVSEAFF. The CDR3, as DNA: TGTGCCACCAGCAGAGATTCCAGGCTCGTGTCTGAAGCTTTCTTT. V usage is TRBV15 and J usage is TRBJ1-1; unclear D gene. The CDR3 sequence is 15 residues long. Germline assignment: CDR1 LNHNV and CDR2 YYDKDF (reference sequence). The germline V and J ends were trimmed by 0 bases and 6 bases, with 14 bases remaining between them.